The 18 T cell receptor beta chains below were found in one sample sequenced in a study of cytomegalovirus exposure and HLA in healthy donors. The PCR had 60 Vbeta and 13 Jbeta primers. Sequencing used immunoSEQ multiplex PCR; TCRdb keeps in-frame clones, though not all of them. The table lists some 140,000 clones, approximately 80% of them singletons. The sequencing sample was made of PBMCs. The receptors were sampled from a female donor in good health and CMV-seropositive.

CDR3: CATSRERGFDNEQFF. CDR3 DNA: TGTGCCACCAGCAGAGAGCGGGGATTTGACAATGAGCAGTTCTTC. The chain uses TRBV15 and TRBJ2-1; possibly TRBD2 for D (6 bases). The V and J ends lost 0 bases and 5 bases respectively, with 11 bases between them. The length of the CDR3 is 15 residues. In germline, CDR1 is LNHNV, CDR2 YYDKDF (reference sequence).

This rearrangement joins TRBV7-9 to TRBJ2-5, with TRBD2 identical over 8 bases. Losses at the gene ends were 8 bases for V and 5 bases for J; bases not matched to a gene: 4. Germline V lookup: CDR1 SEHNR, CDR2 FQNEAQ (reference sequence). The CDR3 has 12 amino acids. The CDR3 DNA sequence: TGTGCCAGCGGGACTAGGGGGGAGACCCAGTACTTC. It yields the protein CASGTRGETQYF.

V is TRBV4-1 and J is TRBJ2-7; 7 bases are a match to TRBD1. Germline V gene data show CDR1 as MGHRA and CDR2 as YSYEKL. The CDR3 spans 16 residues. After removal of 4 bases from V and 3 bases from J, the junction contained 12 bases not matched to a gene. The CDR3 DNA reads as TGCGCCAGCAGCCTGCGACGGACAGGTTCAGACTACGAGCAGTACTTC. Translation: CASSLRRTGSDYEQYF.

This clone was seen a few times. CDR3 in amino acids: CASSFLAGELYEQYF. CDR3 nucleotides: TGCGCCAGCAGCTTCTTAGCGGGGGAACTCTACGAGCAGTACTTC. The rearrangement links TRBV5-1 to TRBJ2-7; 9 bases are shared with TRBD2. Trimming at V came to 2 bases and at J to 3 bases, leaving 6 bases not matched to a gene. In germline, CDR1 is SGHRS, CDR2 YFSETQ. The CDR3 has 15 residues.

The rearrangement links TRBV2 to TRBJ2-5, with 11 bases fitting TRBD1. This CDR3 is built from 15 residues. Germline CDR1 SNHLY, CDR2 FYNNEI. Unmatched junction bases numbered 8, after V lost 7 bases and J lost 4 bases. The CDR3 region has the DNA TGTGCCAGCACCCCCGGGACAGGGGGTGGAGAGACCCAGTACTTC. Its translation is CASTPGTGGGETQYF.

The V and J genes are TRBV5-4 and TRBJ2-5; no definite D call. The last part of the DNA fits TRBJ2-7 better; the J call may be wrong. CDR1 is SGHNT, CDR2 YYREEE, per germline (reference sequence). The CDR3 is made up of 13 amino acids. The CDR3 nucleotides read TGTGCCAGCAGCTTGGCAGGTGTCTACGAGCAGTACTTC. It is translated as CASSLAGVYEQYF.

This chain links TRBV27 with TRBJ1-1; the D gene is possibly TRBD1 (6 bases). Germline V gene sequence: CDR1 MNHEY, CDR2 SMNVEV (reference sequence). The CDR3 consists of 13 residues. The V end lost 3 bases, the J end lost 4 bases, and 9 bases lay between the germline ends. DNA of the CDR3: TGTGCCAGCAGTTTCGGGACACGCACTGAAGCTTTCTTT. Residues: CASSFGTRTEAFF.

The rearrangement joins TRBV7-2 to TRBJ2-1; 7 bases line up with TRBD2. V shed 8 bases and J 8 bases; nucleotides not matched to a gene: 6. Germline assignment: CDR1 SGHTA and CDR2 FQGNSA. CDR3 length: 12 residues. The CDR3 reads CASAILAHEQFF. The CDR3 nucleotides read TGTGCCAGCGCCATACTAGCGCATGAGCAGTTCTTC.

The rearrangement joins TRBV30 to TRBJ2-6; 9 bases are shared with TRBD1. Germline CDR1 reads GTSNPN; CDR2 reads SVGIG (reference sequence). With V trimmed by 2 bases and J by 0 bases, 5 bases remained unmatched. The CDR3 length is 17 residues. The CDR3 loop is CAWSPLTGGSGANVLTF. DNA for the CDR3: TGTGCCTGGAGTCCACTGACAGGGGGCTCTGGGGCCAACGTCCTGACTTTC.

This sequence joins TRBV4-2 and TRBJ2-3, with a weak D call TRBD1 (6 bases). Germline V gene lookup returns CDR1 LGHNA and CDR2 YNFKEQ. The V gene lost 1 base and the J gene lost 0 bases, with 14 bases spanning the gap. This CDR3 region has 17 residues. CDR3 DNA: TGTGCCAGCAGCCAAGGTCCGGACAGCTTGAGCACAGATACGCAGTATTTT. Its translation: CASSQGPDSLSTDTQYF.

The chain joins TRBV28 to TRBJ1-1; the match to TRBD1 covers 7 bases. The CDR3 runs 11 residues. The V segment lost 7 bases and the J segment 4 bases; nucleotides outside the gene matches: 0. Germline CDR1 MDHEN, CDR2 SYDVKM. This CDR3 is CASNRGTEAFF. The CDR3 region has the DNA TGTGCCAGCAACAGGGGCACTGAAGCTTTCTTT. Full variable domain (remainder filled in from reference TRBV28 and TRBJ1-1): DVKVTQSSRYLVKRTGEKVFLECVQDMDHENMFWYRQDPGLGLRLIYFSYDVKMKEKGDIPEGYSVSREKKERFSLILESASTNQTSMYLCASNRGTEAFFGQGTRLTVV.

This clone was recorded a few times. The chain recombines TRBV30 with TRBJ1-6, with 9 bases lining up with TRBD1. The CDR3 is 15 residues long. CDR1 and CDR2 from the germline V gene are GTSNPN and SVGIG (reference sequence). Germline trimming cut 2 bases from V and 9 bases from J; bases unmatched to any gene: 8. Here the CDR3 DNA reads TGTGCCTGGAGTAGACCGGGACAGGGTACTTCACCCCTCCACTTT. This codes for CAWSRPGQGTSPLHF.

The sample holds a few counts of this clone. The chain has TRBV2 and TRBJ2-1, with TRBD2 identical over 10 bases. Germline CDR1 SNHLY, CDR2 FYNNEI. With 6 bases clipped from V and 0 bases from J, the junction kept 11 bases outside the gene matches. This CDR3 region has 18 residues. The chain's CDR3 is CASRPLAGAVSSYNEQFF. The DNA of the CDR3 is TGTGCCAGCAGGCCCCTAGCGGGAGCCGTGTCCTCCTACAATGAGCAGTTCTTC.

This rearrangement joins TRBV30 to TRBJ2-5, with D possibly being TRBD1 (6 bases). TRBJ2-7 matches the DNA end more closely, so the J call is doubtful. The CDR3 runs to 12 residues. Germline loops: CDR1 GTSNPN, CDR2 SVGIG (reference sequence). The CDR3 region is CAWSVKGGEQYF. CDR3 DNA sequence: TGTGCCTGGAGTGTAAAAGGGGGCGAGCAGTACTTC.

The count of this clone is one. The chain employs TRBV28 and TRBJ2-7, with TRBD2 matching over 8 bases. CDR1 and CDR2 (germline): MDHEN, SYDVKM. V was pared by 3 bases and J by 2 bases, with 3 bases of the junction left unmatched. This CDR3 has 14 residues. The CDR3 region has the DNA TGTGCCAGCAGTTTGGAGCGGGGGCCCTACGAGCAGTACTTC. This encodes CASSLERGPYEQYF.

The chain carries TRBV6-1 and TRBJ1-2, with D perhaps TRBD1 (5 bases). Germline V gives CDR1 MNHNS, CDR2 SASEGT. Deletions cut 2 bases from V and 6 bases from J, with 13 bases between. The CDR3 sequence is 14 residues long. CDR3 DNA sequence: TGTGCCAGCAGTGAACTCCTTGACAGACATGGCTACACCTTC. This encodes CASSELLDRHGYTF.

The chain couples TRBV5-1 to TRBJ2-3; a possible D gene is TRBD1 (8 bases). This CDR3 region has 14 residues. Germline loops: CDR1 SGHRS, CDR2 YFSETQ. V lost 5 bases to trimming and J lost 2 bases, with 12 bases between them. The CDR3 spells CASRTGDYTDTQYF. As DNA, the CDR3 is TGCGCCAGCAGGACAGGGGACTACACAGATACGCAGTATTTT.

CDR3 DNA sequence: TGTGCCAGCAGCTCACCCGGGACTTCGAACACTGAAGCTTTCTTT. This encodes CASSSPGTSNTEAFF. The gene calls are TRBV7-9 and TRBJ1-1; TRBD1 is a possible D gene (5 bases). V was clipped by 4 bases and J by 1 base, with 13 bases between them. The CDR3 sequence is 15 residues long. From germline, CDR1 is SEHNR and CDR2 FQNEAQ (reference sequence).